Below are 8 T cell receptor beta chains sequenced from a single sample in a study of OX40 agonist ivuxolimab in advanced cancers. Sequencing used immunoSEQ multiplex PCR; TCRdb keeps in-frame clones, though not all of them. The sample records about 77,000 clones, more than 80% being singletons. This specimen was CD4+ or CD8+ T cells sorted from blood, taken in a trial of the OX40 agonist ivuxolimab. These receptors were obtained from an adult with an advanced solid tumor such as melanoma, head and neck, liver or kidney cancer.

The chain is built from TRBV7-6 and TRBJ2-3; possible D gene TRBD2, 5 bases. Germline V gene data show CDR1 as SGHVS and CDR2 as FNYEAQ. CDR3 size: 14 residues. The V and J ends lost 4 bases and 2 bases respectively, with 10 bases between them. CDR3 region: CASSYTGNTDTQYF. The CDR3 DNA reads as TGTGCCAGCAGCTACACGGGGAACACAGATACGCAGTATTTT.

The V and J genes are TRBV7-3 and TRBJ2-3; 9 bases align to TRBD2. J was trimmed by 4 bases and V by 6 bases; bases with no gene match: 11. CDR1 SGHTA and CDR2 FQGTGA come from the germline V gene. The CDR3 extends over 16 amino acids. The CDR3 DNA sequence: TGTGCCAGCAGTACAGGGGCTAGCGGGAACGCAGATACGCAGTATTTT. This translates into CASSTGASGNADTQYF. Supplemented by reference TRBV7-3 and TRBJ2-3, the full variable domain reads GAGVSQTPSNKVTEKGKYVELRCDPISGHTALYWYRQSLGQGPEFLIYFQGTGAADDSGLPNDRFFAVRPEGSVSTLKIQRTERGDSAVYLCASSTGASGNADTQYFGPGTRLTVL.

The CDR3: CASSLLEVWERANVLTF. Here the CDR3 DNA reads TGTGCCAGCAGCTTGTTGGAGGTTTGGGAAAGGGCCAACGTCCTGACTTTC. The chain links TRBV5-6 to TRBJ2-6; a weak D match, TRBD2 (5 bases). CDR3 length equals 17 residues. Germline V gene data show CDR1 as SGHDT and CDR2 as YYEEEE. The V gene lost 1 base and the J gene lost 5 bases, with 16 bases spanning the gap.

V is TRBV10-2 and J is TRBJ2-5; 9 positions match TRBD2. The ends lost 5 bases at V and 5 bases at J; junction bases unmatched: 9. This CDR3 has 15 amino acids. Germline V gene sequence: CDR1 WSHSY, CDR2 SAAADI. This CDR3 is CASSPGLADRETQYF. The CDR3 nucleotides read TGCGCCAGCAGTCCGGGACTAGCCGACCGGGAGACCCAGTACTTC.

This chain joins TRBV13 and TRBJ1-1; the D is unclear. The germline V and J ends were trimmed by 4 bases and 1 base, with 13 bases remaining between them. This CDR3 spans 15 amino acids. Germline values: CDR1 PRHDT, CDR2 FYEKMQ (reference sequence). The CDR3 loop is CASSSRSSGNTEAFF. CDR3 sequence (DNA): TGTGCCAGCAGCTCCAGGAGTTCCGGGAACACTGAAGCTTTCTTT.

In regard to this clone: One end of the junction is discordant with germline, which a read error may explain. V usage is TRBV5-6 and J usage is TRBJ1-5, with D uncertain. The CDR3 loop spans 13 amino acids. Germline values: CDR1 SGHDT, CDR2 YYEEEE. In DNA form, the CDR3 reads TGTGCCAGCAGCTTGCGCCTCGGCCTCCCTACGACTTTT. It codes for CASSLRLGLPTTF.

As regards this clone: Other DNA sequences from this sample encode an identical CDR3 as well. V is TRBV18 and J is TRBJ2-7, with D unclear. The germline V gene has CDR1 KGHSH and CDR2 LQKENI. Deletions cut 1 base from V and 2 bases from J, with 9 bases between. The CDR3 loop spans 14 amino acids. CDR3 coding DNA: TGTGCCAGCTCACCACAGGGTACAGCCTACGAGCAGTACTTC. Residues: CASSPQGTAYEQYF.

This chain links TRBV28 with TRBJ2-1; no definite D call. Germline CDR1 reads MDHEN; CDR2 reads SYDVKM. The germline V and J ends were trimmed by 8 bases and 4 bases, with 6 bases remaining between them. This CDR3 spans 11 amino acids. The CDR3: CASGAYNEQFF. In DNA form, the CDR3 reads TGTGCCAGCGGAGCGTACAATGAGCAGTTCTTC.